The 6 T cell receptor beta chains listed next were all sequenced from one sample in a study of blood T cell repertoires in COVID-19 (dated by TCRdb to the early 2020s). Libraries were built with the immunoSEQ multiplex PCR assay. Not all clones reach the TCRdb copy of this immuneACCESS table, which keeps in-frame sequences only. Checked studies attribute under half of the gap to unresolved V genes and leave the rest unexplained. The sample table lists 70,000 to 95,000 clones, 81% of them with a count of one. The ten most abundant clones make up about 12% of the sample. The source material was peripheral blood. These receptors were obtained from a human donor in a cohort sampled during active COVID-19.

The chain is built from TRBV6-5 and TRBJ1-2; TRBD1 might be the D (6 bases). Trimming removed 6 bases at V and 9 bases at J, with 20 bases between. The CDR3 has 14 amino acids. Germline CDR1 is MNHEY and CDR2 is SVGAGI. CDR3: CASRRTDPWNSYTF. The CDR3 DNA is TGTGCCAGCAGACGGACAGACCCTTGGAATAGCTACACCTTC.

J is TRBJ1-2 and V is TRBV6-5; D may be TRBD1 (5 bases). V lost 0 bases, J lost 6 bases, and 17 bases lay in between. Germline lookup yields CDR1 MNHEY and CDR2 SVGAGI. This CDR3 has 16 residues. CDR3 coding DNA: TGTGCCAGCAGTTACTCGTCTAACAGGATGAACGATGGCTACACCTTC. Encoded protein: CASSYSSNRMNDGYTF.

CDR3 residues: CASRLVQGNYGYTF. The CDR3, as DNA: TGTGCCAGCAGGCTCGTACAGGGGAACTATGGCTACACCTTC. The chain is built from TRBV28 and TRBJ1-2; 7 nucleotides match TRBD1. The germline V gene has CDR1 MDHEN and CDR2 SYDVKM. V lost 6 bases to trimming and J lost 2 bases; unmatched junction nucleotides: 6. CDR3 size: 14 residues.

The chain couples TRBV5-1 to TRBJ2-7; 7 bases are shared with TRBD2. V lost 0 bases and J lost 4; bases outside the gene matches: 10. CDR1 SGHRS and CDR2 YFSETQ come from the germline V gene. The CDR3 extends over 16 amino acids. The CDR3 DNA sequence: TGCGCCAGCAGCTTGGCCGGAGGGGCCGGGGGGTACGAGCAGTACTTC. Protein product: CASSLAGGAGGYEQYF.

The V and J genes are TRBV11-2 and TRBJ2-1; maybe TRBD2 (5 bases). In germline, CDR1 is SGHAT, CDR2 FQNNGV. With 4 bases removed from V and 7 bases from J, the gap between germline ends came to 17 bases. This CDR3 contains 15 residues. The CDR3 DNA is TGTGCCAGCAGCTGGGAGCGTTCGATTTGGAATGAGCAGTTCTTC. Protein product: CASSWERSIWNEQFF.

The chain has TRBV24-1 and TRBJ2-3, with 10 bases identical to TRBD2. J was trimmed by 0 bases and V by 8 bases; bases with no gene match: 7. Germline lookup yields CDR1 KGHDR and CDR2 SFDVKD. The CDR3 covers 16 residues. This chain's CDR3 is CATNLTLAGSTDTQYF. In nucleotides, the CDR3 is TGTGCCACCAACCTAACACTAGCGGGGAGCACAGATACGCAGTATTTT.